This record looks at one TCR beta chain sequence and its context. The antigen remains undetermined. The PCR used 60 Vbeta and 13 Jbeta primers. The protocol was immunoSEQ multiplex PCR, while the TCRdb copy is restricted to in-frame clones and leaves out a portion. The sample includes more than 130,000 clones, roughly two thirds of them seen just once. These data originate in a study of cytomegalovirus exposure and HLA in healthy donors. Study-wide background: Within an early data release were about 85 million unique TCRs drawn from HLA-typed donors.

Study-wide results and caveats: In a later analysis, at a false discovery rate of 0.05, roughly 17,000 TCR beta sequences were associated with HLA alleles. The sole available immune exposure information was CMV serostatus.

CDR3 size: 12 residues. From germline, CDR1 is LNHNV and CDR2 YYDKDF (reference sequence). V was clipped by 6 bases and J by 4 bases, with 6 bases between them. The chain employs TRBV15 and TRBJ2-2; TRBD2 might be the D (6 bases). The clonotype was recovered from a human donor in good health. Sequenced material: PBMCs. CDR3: CATRGGTGELFF. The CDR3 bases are TGTGCCACCAGGGGGGGCACCGGGGAGCTGTTTTTT.